The 8 T cell receptor beta chains presented below share a single source sample, sequenced in a study of cytomegalovirus exposure and HLA in healthy donors. The primer mix had 60 Vbeta and 13 Jbeta primers. Profiled with immunoSEQ multiplex PCR; TCRdb holds only in-frame clones, not every one. This table has approximately 90,000 clones, around 8% appearing once. Sequencing was carried out using PBMCs. Receptors were obtained from a man in his forties or fifties in good health and CMV-seronegative.

This chain links TRBV11-3 with TRBJ2-1; TRBD2 might be the D (5 bases). V was clipped by 6 bases and J by 10 bases, with 16 bases between them. The germline V gene encodes CDR1 SGHNT and CDR2 YENEEA. The CDR3 extends over 13 amino acids. Here the CDR3 reads CASSYSRSGEQFF. CDR3 nucleotide sequence: TGTGCCAGCAGTTACTCCCGCTCGGGGGAGCAGTTCTTC.

The chain is built from TRBV4-2 and TRBJ1-5; 7 bases are shared with TRBD1. Trimming took 6 bases from V and 4 from J; bases not matched to a gene: 9. This CDR3 region has 15 residues. Germline V gene lookup returns CDR1 LGHNA and CDR2 YNFKEQ. The CDR3 spells CASSYTPGQNQPQHF. DNA for the CDR3: TGTGCCAGCAGTTATACACCGGGACAGAATCAGCCCCAGCATTTT.

The V gene is TRBV7-2, the J gene TRBJ2-1; 7 bases align to TRBD1. CDR1 SGHTA and CDR2 FQGNSA come from the germline V gene. CDR3 length equals 15 residues. The ends lost 0 bases at V and 5 bases at J; junction bases unmatched: 4. DNA for the CDR3: TGTGCCAGCAGCTTAGCCAGGGGGAGAGACAATGAGCAGTTCTTC. It specifies CASSLARGRDNEQFF.

This clone has just a few counts. This sequence joins TRBV7-9 and TRBJ1-1; 7 positions agree with TRBD1. Trimming removed 1 base from V and 5 bases from J; junction bases left unmatched: 1. The CDR3 totals 13 residues. Germline values: CDR1 SEHNR, CDR2 FQNEAQ (reference sequence). CDR3 sequence reads: CASSLETGTEAFF. The CDR3 coding sequence is TGTGCCAGCAGCTTAGAGACAGGGACTGAAGCTTTCTTT.

This clone appeared a few times. Compared with germline, one end of the junction differs, possibly owing to a read error. The chain couples TRBV7-7 to TRBJ2-2; TRBD2 matches at 13 bases. From germline, CDR1 is SSHAT and CDR2 FNYEAQ (reference sequence). The CDR3 runs to 16 residues. CDR3 in amino acids: CASSARLAGGPGELFF. The CDR3 bases are TGTGCTAGCAGCGCAAGACTAGCGGGAGGCCCCGGGGAGCTGTTTTTT. The full variable domain, its missing parts supplied by reference TRBV7-7 and TRBJ2-2, is GAGVSQSPRYKVTKRGQDVTLRCDPISSHATLYWYQQALGQGPEFLTYFNYEAQPDKSGLPSDRFSAERPEGSISTLTIQRTEQRDSAMYRCASSARLAGGPGELFFGEGSRLTVL.

The rearrangement links TRBV11-2 to TRBJ2-3; unclear D gene. This CDR3 comprises 11 residues. Germline V gene sequence: CDR1 SGHAT, CDR2 FQNNGV. The V end was cut by 1 base, the J end by 6 bases, with 2 bases between. The CDR3, as DNA: TGTGCCAGCAGCTTAGCGGATACGCAGTATTTT. Encoded protein: CASSLADTQYF.

This chain joins TRBV28 and TRBJ1-4; no definite D call. The CDR3 consists of 14 residues. From germline, CDR1 is MDHEN and CDR2 SYDVKM. V lost 2 bases to trimming and J lost 5 bases, with 9 bases between them. CDR3 in amino acids: CASSLTTGNEKLFF. In DNA form, the CDR3 reads TGTGCCAGCAGTTTAACGACCGGGAATGAAAAACTGTTTTTT.

This clone was detected only a few times. The V gene is TRBV9, the J gene TRBJ2-1; TRBD2 aligns across 8 bases. Looked up from germline, CDR1 is SGDLS and CDR2 is YYNGEE. There are 16 residues in the CDR3. Losses at the gene ends were 3 bases for V and 5 bases for J; bases not matched to a gene: 10. DNA of the CDR3: TGTGCCAGCAGCGCTTTTCCCGGGGGGGCTAACAATGAGCAGTTCTTC. Translation: CASSAFPGGANNEQFF.